A selection of T cell receptor beta chains follows, all from one sample in a study of early T cells in non-severe SARS-CoV-2 infection. TCRdb reprocessed the 5' RACE reads with MiXCR, giving one entry per CDR3 protein. The repertoire holds tens of thousands of distinct CDR3 sequences, about 7.6% seen once, with 10% in the top ten. Sequencing was performed on whole blood, taken at baseline. The receptors were gathered from an adult who was a healthcare worker with PCR-confirmed SARS-CoV-2 infection or an uninfected control (not recorded which). Each CDR3 is given with its conserved first and last residue. D genes are given only for firm matches. The size of a clone is reported for some rows only, either as once, few or many, or as a class for expanded clones.

d_call	v_call	j_call	cdr3_length	clone_size	cdr3_nt	cdr3_aa
.	TRBV18	TRBJ1-5	13	few	TGTGCCAGCTCACCGCAGGGCAATCAGCCCCAGCATTTT	CASSPQGNQPQHF
.	TRBV30	TRBJ1-1	13	.	TGTGCCGTAATGGGCCGGGTGAACACTGAAGCTTTCTTT	CAVMGRVNTEAFF
TRBD1	TRBV6-2/TRBV6-3	TRBJ2-7	13	many	TGTGCCAGCACAGACAGGGGCCTCTACGAGCAGTACTTC	CASTDRGLYEQYF
.	TRBV30	TRBJ1-1	12	.	TGTGCCTGGAGTGTATACGACACTGAAGCTTTCTTT	CAWSVYDTEAFF
.	TRBV29-1	TRBJ2-5	12	.	TGCAGCGTTGGTAGCCAGCAAGAGACCCAGTACTTC	CSVGSQQETQYF
TRBD1	TRBV29-1	TRBJ2-5	13	.	TGCAGCGTTTTACAGGGGCGGCGAGAGACCCAGTACTTC	CSVLQGRRETQYF
.	TRBV5-4	TRBJ2-7	17	many	TGTGCCAGCAGCCTGAGAATTCGGACGGCCGCCCCCTACGAGCAGTACTTC	CASSLRIRTAAPYEQYF
.	TRBV2	TRBJ2-2	16	few	TGTGCCAGCAGGCGCGGGCAGGGTTTCTCTACCGGGGAGCTGTTTTTT	CASRRGQGFSTGELFF
.	TRBV28	TRBJ1-1	14	.	TGTGCCAGCAGCCTCCGACAGGTAAACACTGAAGCTTTCTTT	CASSLRQVNTEAFF
TRBD1	TRBV6-5	TRBJ2-7	15	many	TGTGCCAGCAGTTACTCGGGGGACAGGATGTACGAGCAGTACTTC	CASSYSGDRMYEQYF
.	TRBV12-3/TRBV12-4	TRBJ2-7	14	.	TGTGCCAGCAGTGCCGGACAGAACTCCTACGAGCAGTACTTC	CASSAGQNSYEQYF
.	TRBV14	TRBJ2-2	15	.	TGTGCCAGCAGCCAGCTCGGGACACGAACCGGGGAGCTGTTTTTT	CASSQLGTRTGELFF
.	TRBV7-3	TRBJ2-3	14	many	TGTGCCAGCAGCCGCTTTACCGGCACAGATACGCAGTATTTT	CASSRFTGTDTQYF
.	TRBV7-6	TRBJ2-1	12	.	TGTGCCAGCAGCGGGTCTAGGGGTGAGCAGTTCTTC	CASSGSRGEQFF
.	TRBV9	TRBJ2-7	14	.	TGTGCCAGCAGCGTAGGGGTGGGTTTGAACGAGCAGTACTTC	CASSVGVGLNEQYF
TRBD1	TRBV6-4	TRBJ2-2	14	many	TGTGCCAGCAGCGACAGGGGAGACACCGGGGAGCTGTTTTTT	CASSDRGDTGELFF
TRBD1	TRBV20-1	TRBJ1-2	13	few	TGCAGTGCTGAGGACAGGGCCAGCTATGGCTACACCTTC	CSAEDRASYGYTF
TRBD2	TRBV28	TRBJ2-1	14	many	TGTGCCAGTTATAGCGGGAGGGCCCGCAATGAGCAGTTCTTC	CASYSGRARNEQFF
TRBD2	TRBV6-4	TRBJ2-2	16	.	TGTGCCAGCAGCCCCGACCCGGGGGGGGGCACCGGGGAGCTGTTTTTT	CASSPDPGGGTGELFF
TRBD2	TRBV6-5	TRBJ2-2	18	once	TGTGCCAGCAGTAACGGACTAGCGGGAGTTTCCAACACCGGGGAGCTGTTTTTT	CASSNGLAGVSNTGELFF
TRBD1	TRBV6-2/TRBV6-3	TRBJ1-6	14	many	TGTGCCAGCAGACCCGGGACAGATAATTCACCCCTCCACTTT	CASRPGTDNSPLHF
TRBD2	TRBV7-3	TRBJ2-1	15	.	TGTGCCAGCAGCTTATCCCCTAGCGGAGGGAATGAGCAGTTCTTC	CASSLSPSGGNEQFF
TRBD1	TRBV12-3/TRBV12-4	TRBJ1-1	14	many	TGTGCCAGCAGTCAGAACAGGGGAAACACTGAAGCTTTCTTT	CASSQNRGNTEAFF
TRBD1	TRBV2	TRBJ2-6	17	few	TGTGCCACCCCAGAGGGGGACAGGGGCTCTGGGGCCAACGTCCTGACTTTC	CATPEGDRGSGANVLTF
TRBD1	TRBV12-3/TRBV12-4	TRBJ1-2	15	.	TGTGCCAGCAGTTTAGGACAGGGCCCCCACTATGGCTACACCTTC	CASSLGQGPHYGYTF
.	TRBV6-5	TRBJ2-7	13	few	TGTGCCAGCAGTCGGGGACCCCAAGGGGAACAGTACTTC	CASSRGPQGEQYF
.	TRBV20-1	TRBJ2-5	10	few	TGCAGTGCTAGACCCGGGACCCAGTACTTC	CSARPGTQYF
.	TRBV27	TRBJ2-3	18	few	TGTGCCAGCACCCCGGCTCTTCAGAGCACTAGTCGTACAGATACGCAGTATTTT	CASTPALQSTSRTDTQYF
TRBD1	TRBV28	TRBJ2-1	15	many	TGTGCCAGCAGCCCCGGGACAGCCTCCTACAATGAGCAGTTCTTC	CASSPGTASYNEQFF
.	TRBV16	TRBJ1-5	14	.	TGTGCCAGCAGCCAATCAGGGGGCAATCAGCCCCAGCATTTT	CASSQSGGNQPQHF
TRBD2	TRBV6-5	TRBJ2-3	18	.	TGTGCCAGCAGTACCCTCCGAGCTCTAGCGGGAGCGGGAGATACGCAGTATTTT	CASSTLRALAGAGDTQYF
TRBD1	TRBV6-1	TRBJ2-1	14	.	TGTGCCAGCAGTTACGACAGGGGGTATAGTGAGCAGTTCTTC	CASSYDRGYSEQFF
.	TRBV12-3/TRBV12-4	TRBJ1-1	14	many	TGTGCCAGCAGCCCGGCGCCCGGTGGGACTGAAGCTTTCTTT	CASSPAPGGTEAFF
TRBD2	TRBV7-2	TRBJ2-1	20	many	TGTGCCAGCAGCTTAGCCGGGACTAGCGGGAGGAGCAGTTACTACAATGAGCAGTTCTTC	CASSLAGTSGRSSYYNEQFF
TRBD1	TRBV12-3/TRBV12-4	TRBJ1-2	13	few	TGTGCCAGCAGTCCGACAGGGACCTATGGCTACACCTTC	CASSPTGTYGYTF
TRBD1	TRBV7-6	TRBJ2-7	14	many	TGTGCCAGCAGCTCGGACAGGGAAGGTTACGAGCAGTACTTC	CASSSDREGYEQYF
.	TRBV7-2	TRBJ2-5	12	.	TGTGCCAGCAGCGTGGGGGCAGAGACCCAGTACTTC	CASSVGAETQYF
.	TRBV6-2/TRBV6-3	TRBJ1-1	10	few	TGTGCCAGGCCCGAGGCGAAAGCTTTCTTT	CARPEAKAFF
TRBD2	TRBV20-1	TRBJ2-1	15	few	TGCAGTGCTAGAGCCCTGACTAGCGGAGGCAATGAGCAGTTCTTC	CSARALTSGGNEQFF
TRBD2	TRBV7-6	TRBJ2-7	15	many	TGTGCCAGCAGCCCCGGGACTAGCGGGAGCTACGAGCAGTACTTC	CASSPGTSGSYEQYF
TRBD1	TRBV7-9	TRBJ2-1	16	many	TGTGCCAGCAGCACCCGGGACAGGGGGCGATGGAATGAGCAGTTCTTC	CASSTRDRGRWNEQFF
.	TRBV29-1	TRBJ2-7	13	many	TGCAGCGCCGCCCTGGGGGGTGGGTACGAGCAGTACTTC	CSAALGGGYEQYF
.	TRBV28	TRBJ2-6	15	few	TGTGCCAGCAGTTTACGGAGCTCTGGGGCCAACGTCCTGACTTTC	CASSLRSSGANVLTF
.	TRBV12-3/TRBV12-4	TRBJ2-1	12	few	TGTGCCAGCAGAGGGACCGCCATATTGGAGTTCTTC	CASRGTAILEFF
TRBD2	TRBV11-2	TRBJ2-5	17	many	TGTGCCAGCAGCTACCTAGCGGGAGGGCCTAGGAGAGAGACCCAGTACTTC	CASSYLAGGPRRETQYF
TRBD2	TRBV5-5	TRBJ2-3	16	few	TGTGCCAGCAGCCCTTGGCTAGCGGGAGACCCAGATACGCAGTATTTT	CASSPWLAGDPDTQYF
.	TRBV7-3	TRBJ1-2	12	.	TGTGCCAGCGGCATCAAGGTCTATGGCTACACCTTC	CASGIKVYGYTF
TRBD1	TRBV7-3	TRBJ2-2	13	many	TGTGCCAGCAGCTACAGGGGGACCGGGGAGCTGTTTTTT	CASSYRGTGELFF
.	TRBV12-2	TRBJ1-4	16	.	TGTGCAAGTCGCTCCACTGCCGGGACACTTTGCGAAAAACTGTTTTTT	CASRSTAGTLCEKLFF
.	TRBV27	TRBJ1-1	14	many	TGTGCCAGCAGCTACAGGAACATGAACACTGAAGCTTTCTTT	CASSYRNMNTEAFF
TRBD2	TRBV3-1	TRBJ2-7	17	.	TGTGCCAGCAGCCAAGGGACTAGCGGGAGACTTAGCGACGAGCAGTACTTC	CASSQGTSGRLSDEQYF
TRBD2	TRBV28	TRBJ2-2	16	few	TGTGCCAGCTGGAGAAAGCGGGACGAAGACACCGGGGAGCTGTTTTTT	CASWRKRDEDTGELFF
.	TRBV6-5	TRBJ2-5	14	many	TGTGCCAGCAGTCCTACAAGCTTTCAAGAGACCCAGTACTTC	CASSPTSFQETQYF
TRBD1	TRBV28	TRBJ2-6	18	few	TGTGCCAGCAGTAGCCAAGGGGGCGCAGCAACTGGGGCCAACGTCCTGACTTTC	CASSSQGGAATGANVLTF
.	TRBV29-1	TRBJ2-1	13	few	TGCAGCGTTGAAGAGCTTGGGTCCCGTTACGTGTTCTTC	CSVEELGSRYVFF
TRBD1	TRBV10-3	TRBJ2-7	14	many	TGTGCCATCACGAGGACAGGAGAATACCACGAGCAGTACTTC	CAITRTGEYHEQYF
TRBD1	TRBV12-3/TRBV12-4	TRBJ2-5	15	many	TGTGCCAGCAGTTTGGACAGGGACCTTGTAGAGACCCAGTACTTC	CASSLDRDLVETQYF
.	TRBV6-5	TRBJ2-1	14	many	TGTGCCAGCAGTCCGACTAGAACCTACAATGAGCAGTTCTTC	CASSPTRTYNEQFF
.	TRBV7-3	TRBJ2-7	18	.	TGTGCCAGCAGCTTAAACGGATTGGACGGGAGTAAGTCCTACGAGCAGTACTTC	CASSLNGLDGSKSYEQYF